These T cell receptor beta chains were read from a single sample in a study of blood T cell repertoires in COVID-19. The repertoire was sequenced with immunoSEQ multiplex PCR; TCRdb's copy has only in-frame clones and lacks some. The repertoire holds 20,000 to 25,000 clones, with 73% as singletons. The source material was peripheral blood. These receptors were taken from a human donor in a cohort sampled during active or convalescent COVID-19. CDR3s include the opening cysteine and the closing phenylalanine or tryptophan. The order of the fields is D gene, J gene, V gene, clone size, CDR3 DNA, CDR3 protein. The D gene is left open where the match is weak. Clone size is shown for a subset of rows, as once, few, many or a class of expanded clone.

d_call: TRBD1; j_call: TRBJ2-3; v_call: TRBV12-5; clone_size: .; cdr3_nt: TGTGCTAGTGGTTTGGTCCTCGATGGGACAGGAGATACGCAGTATTTT; cdr3_aa: CASGLVLDGTGDTQYF
d_call: TRBD1; j_call: TRBJ1-2; v_call: TRBV2; clone_size: .; cdr3_nt: TGTGCCAGCAGTAAAGGGGGCGCGGATGGCTACACCTTC; cdr3_aa: CASSKGGADGYTF
d_call: .; j_call: TRBJ2-5; v_call: TRBV5-6; clone_size: .; cdr3_nt: TGTGCCAGCAGCTTGTCTTTCCCGCAAGAGACCCAGTACTTC; cdr3_aa: CASSLSFPQETQYF
d_call: TRBD2; j_call: TRBJ2-7; v_call: TRBV18; clone_size: .; cdr3_nt: TGTGCCAGCTCAGGGGGGGTTTCCTACGAGCAGTACTTC; cdr3_aa: CASSGGVSYEQYF
d_call: .; j_call: TRBJ1-1; v_call: TRBV19; clone_size: .; cdr3_nt: TGTGCCAGTAGTATAAAAACAGGGTCGAACACTGAAGCTTTCTTT; cdr3_aa: CASSIKTGSNTEAFF
d_call: .; j_call: TRBJ2-5; v_call: TRBV7-9; clone_size: .; cdr3_nt: TGTGCCAGCAGCTTAATAGTTCGCGAGTACCAAGAGACCCAGTACTTC; cdr3_aa: CASSLIVREYQETQYF
d_call: .; j_call: TRBJ1-6; v_call: TRBV25-1; clone_size: .; cdr3_nt: TGTGCCAGCAGTATACAGGGAAATTCACCCCTCCACTTT; cdr3_aa: CASSIQGNSPLHF
d_call: .; j_call: TRBJ1-6; v_call: TRBV5-6; clone_size: .; cdr3_nt: TGTGCCAGCAGCTTGTGGGGACTCGTCTCACCCCTCCACTTT; cdr3_aa: CASSLWGLVSPLHF
d_call: .; j_call: TRBJ1-4; v_call: TRBV3-1/TRBV3-2; clone_size: .; cdr3_nt: TGTGCCAGCAGCCGGGGGGGATCAACTAATGAAAAACTGTTTTTT; cdr3_aa: CASSRGGSTNEKLFF
d_call: TRBD1; j_call: TRBJ1-6; v_call: TRBV28; clone_size: .; cdr3_nt: TGTGCCAGTGCCCCAGGGGGCTCCGCGAATTCACCCCTCCACTTT; cdr3_aa: CASAPGGSANSPLHF
d_call: .; j_call: TRBJ1-2; v_call: TRBV21-1; clone_size: .; cdr3_nt: TGTGCCAGCAGCGCCGCCGGGTTGAAGAATGGCTACACCTTC; cdr3_aa: CASSAAGLKNGYTF
d_call: .; j_call: TRBJ2-2; v_call: TRBV7-3; clone_size: .; cdr3_nt: TGTGCCAGCAGCCCCACCGGGACGAACACCGGGGAGCTGTTTTTT; cdr3_aa: CASSPTGTNTGELFF
d_call: .; j_call: TRBJ2-3; v_call: TRBV18; clone_size: few; cdr3_nt: TGTGCCAGCTCACCACTTCCCGGGGGTAGCACAGATACGCAGTATTTT; cdr3_aa: CASSPLPGGSTDTQYF
d_call: .; j_call: TRBJ1-6; v_call: TRBV5-6; clone_size: .; cdr3_nt: TGTGCCAGCAGCTTGGGGGGGCTTAATAGTTCACCCCTCCACTTT; cdr3_aa: CASSLGGLNSSPLHF
d_call: .; j_call: TRBJ2-5; v_call: TRBV5-4; clone_size: .; cdr3_nt: TGTGCCATGAACGGCGGGCGATACGGGGAGACCCAGTACTTC; cdr3_aa: CAMNGGRYGETQYF
d_call: TRBD2; j_call: TRBJ2-3; v_call: TRBV9; clone_size: .; cdr3_nt: TGTGCCAGCAGCTTTTCTAGCGGGGTTAACACAGATACGCAGTATTTT; cdr3_aa: CASSFSSGVNTDTQYF
d_call: .; j_call: TRBJ1-5; v_call: TRBV28; clone_size: .; cdr3_nt: TGTGCCAGCAGGCTCTCCGGCATCCAGGATCAGCCCCAGCATTTT; cdr3_aa: CASRLSGIQDQPQHF
d_call: TRBD1; j_call: TRBJ1-5; v_call: TRBV27; clone_size: .; cdr3_nt: TGTGCCAGCAGTCTCGACAGGGTCAATCAGCCCCAGCATTTT; cdr3_aa: CASSLDRVNQPQHF
d_call: TRBD1; j_call: TRBJ1-1; v_call: TRBV2; clone_size: .; cdr3_nt: TGTGCCAGGGGGCATTCCCAAGGGACAGTATTT; cdr3_aa: CARGHSQGTVF
d_call: .; j_call: TRBJ2-3; v_call: TRBV6-5; clone_size: .; cdr3_nt: TGTGCCAGCACCCCTCGAGGCGACGCTTCAGATACGCAGTATTTT; cdr3_aa: CASTPRGDASDTQYF
d_call: TRBD1; j_call: TRBJ2-7; v_call: TRBV29-1; clone_size: .; cdr3_nt: TGCAGCGTTGAAGGGATCAGGGGGCGGTACGAGCAGTACTTC; cdr3_aa: CSVEGIRGRYEQYF
d_call: .; j_call: TRBJ1-5; v_call: TRBV15; clone_size: .; cdr3_nt: TGTGCCACCAGCAGAGATCCGGGTAGCAATCAGCCCCAGCATTTT; cdr3_aa: CATSRDPGSNQPQHF
d_call: TRBD2; j_call: TRBJ2-2; v_call: TRBV4-1; clone_size: .; cdr3_nt: TGCGCCAGCAGCCAACAAACCCTAGCGGCGACGAACACCGGGGAGCTGTTTTTT; cdr3_aa: CASSQQTLAATNTGELFF
d_call: TRBD1; j_call: TRBJ1-5; v_call: TRBV7-9; clone_size: .; cdr3_nt: TGTGCCAGCAGCTGGGGACAGGGGACTCAGCCCCAGCATTTT; cdr3_aa: CASSWGQGTQPQHF
d_call: TRBD2; j_call: TRBJ2-3; v_call: TRBV6-5; clone_size: once; cdr3_nt: TGTGCCAGCAGGTGGGACTACACAGATACGCAGTATTTT; cdr3_aa: CASRWDYTDTQYF
d_call: TRBD2; j_call: TRBJ2-1; v_call: TRBV11-2; clone_size: .; cdr3_nt: TGTGCCAGCAGCAATAGCGGGACCTACAATGAGCAGTTCTTC; cdr3_aa: CASSNSGTYNEQFF
d_call: .; j_call: TRBJ1-1; v_call: TRBV10-2; clone_size: .; cdr3_nt: TGCGCCAGCAGTGACCCCCACGGGGGGTCCACTGAAGCTTTCTTT; cdr3_aa: CASSDPHGGSTEAFF
d_call: TRBD1; j_call: TRBJ2-2; v_call: TRBV11-2; clone_size: .; cdr3_nt: TGTGCCAGCAGCCTGGACAGGAACGCCGGGGAGCTGTTTTTT; cdr3_aa: CASSLDRNAGELFF
d_call: .; j_call: TRBJ2-4; v_call: TRBV7-2; clone_size: .; cdr3_nt: TGTGCCAGCAGCGGAGACAGGCAAATAGCCAAAAACATTCAGTACTTC; cdr3_aa: CASSGDRQIAKNIQYF
d_call: TRBD1; j_call: TRBJ1-1; v_call: TRBV7-9; clone_size: .; cdr3_nt: TGTGCCAGCAGCCCCCGGACAGGCCCAATGAACACTGAAGCTTTCTTT; cdr3_aa: CASSPRTGPMNTEAFF
d_call: TRBD1; j_call: TRBJ2-5; v_call: TRBV30; clone_size: .; cdr3_nt: TGTGCCTGGGACAGGGGGCAACGAGAGACCCAGTACTTC; cdr3_aa: CAWDRGQRETQYF
d_call: .; j_call: TRBJ2-5; v_call: TRBV7-7; clone_size: .; cdr3_nt: TGTGCTAGCAGCTTACTGGGACTGGGGGTGGAAACCCAGTACTTC; cdr3_aa: CASSLLGLGVETQYF
d_call: .; j_call: TRBJ2-3; v_call: TRBV6-6; clone_size: once; cdr3_nt: TGTGCCAGCAAGAGGGAGGGCACAGATACGCAGTATTTT; cdr3_aa: CASKREGTDTQYF
d_call: .; j_call: TRBJ2-2; v_call: TRBV11-3; clone_size: .; cdr3_nt: TGTGCCAGCAGCATCCCATCCGGGACACTCTCGAACACCGGGGAGCTGTTTTTT; cdr3_aa: CASSIPSGTLSNTGELFF
d_call: TRBD1; j_call: TRBJ1-1; v_call: TRBV29-1; clone_size: few; cdr3_nt: TGCAGCGTTGAAGGTGGGACAGGGTTTCTTTACACTGAAGCTTTCTTT; cdr3_aa: CSVEGGTGFLYTEAFF
d_call: TRBD2; j_call: TRBJ2-1; v_call: TRBV29-1; clone_size: .; cdr3_nt: TGCAGCGTCCGGGGCCGACTAGCGGTAAATGAGCAGTTCTTC; cdr3_aa: CSVRGRLAVNEQFF
d_call: .; j_call: TRBJ2-5; v_call: TRBV3-1/TRBV3-2; clone_size: .; cdr3_nt: TGTGCCAGCAGCCTCTACAGGACCCGTGGCGAGACCCAGTACTTC; cdr3_aa: CASSLYRTRGETQYF
d_call: TRBD1; j_call: TRBJ1-1; v_call: TRBV7-9; clone_size: .; cdr3_nt: TGTGCCAGCAGCTGGACAGGGAAGGGGACTGAAGCTTTCTTT; cdr3_aa: CASSWTGKGTEAFF
d_call: .; j_call: TRBJ2-7; v_call: TRBV19; clone_size: few; cdr3_nt: TGTGCCAGTAGTATAGGTGACGGATCGGGTTGGCAGTACTTC; cdr3_aa: CASSIGDGSGWQYF
d_call: .; j_call: TRBJ1-3; v_call: TRBV25-1; clone_size: .; cdr3_nt: TGTGCCAGCAGTGAATGGAGGGCGGGCGGAAACACCATATATTTT; cdr3_aa: CASSEWRAGGNTIYF
d_call: TRBD2; j_call: TRBJ2-7; v_call: TRBV11-1; clone_size: .; cdr3_nt: TGTGCCAGCAGCTTAGGGCTAGCGGGCAGATTGGAGCAGTACTTC; cdr3_aa: CASSLGLAGRLEQYF
d_call: .; j_call: TRBJ2-2; v_call: TRBV3-1/TRBV3-2; clone_size: .; cdr3_nt: TGTGCCAGCAGCCCAGGGGTAGTGACCGGGGAGCTGTTTTTT; cdr3_aa: CASSPGVVTGELFF
d_call: .; j_call: TRBJ1-1; v_call: TRBV6-2/TRBV6-3; clone_size: medium-sized; cdr3_nt: TGTGCCAGCAGTCCCGCTAGGGGGTTGAACACTGAAGCTTTCTTT; cdr3_aa: CASSPARGLNTEAFF
d_call: .; j_call: TRBJ1-2; v_call: TRBV7-6; clone_size: few; cdr3_nt: TGTGCCAGCAGCTTAGCCCCGGTCAGCCCGGGAGGCTACACCTTC; cdr3_aa: CASSLAPVSPGGYTF
d_call: TRBD1; j_call: TRBJ1-4; v_call: TRBV5-6; clone_size: .; cdr3_nt: TGTGCCAGCAGCTTGGTTGGGACAGGGAATGAAAAACTGTTTTTT; cdr3_aa: CASSLVGTGNEKLFF
d_call: TRBD2; j_call: TRBJ2-1; v_call: TRBV7-9; clone_size: few; cdr3_nt: TGTGCCAGCAGCTCCCCACTGAAAGGAAGGAGCGGGGGGGCATATGAGCAGTTCTTC; cdr3_aa: CASSSPLKGRSGGAYEQFF
d_call: .; j_call: TRBJ1-5; v_call: TRBV19; clone_size: few; cdr3_nt: TGTGCCAGTAGCACCCGACAGGGCAATCAGCCCCAGCATTTT; cdr3_aa: CASSTRQGNQPQHF
d_call: TRBD1; j_call: TRBJ2-2; v_call: TRBV28; clone_size: .; cdr3_nt: TGTGCCAGCAGTTTGGGGGACAGCTTTATCACCGGGGAGCTGTTTTTT; cdr3_aa: CASSLGDSFITGELFF
d_call: TRBD2; j_call: TRBJ2-7; v_call: TRBV7-2; clone_size: .; cdr3_nt: TGTGCCAGCAGCTTAGCGAGTACTAGCGGGAGCTACGAGCAGTACTTC; cdr3_aa: CASSLASTSGSYEQYF
d_call: TRBD2; j_call: TRBJ2-1; v_call: TRBV7-8; clone_size: .; cdr3_nt: TGTGCCAGCAGCTCTTGGACTAGCGGGAGAAAGGGTGAGCAGTTCTTC; cdr3_aa: CASSSWTSGRKGEQFF
d_call: TRBD1; j_call: TRBJ2-3; v_call: TRBV9; clone_size: .; cdr3_nt: TGTGCCAGCAGCGCCATGGGACAGGGGGCCACAGATACGCAGTATTTT; cdr3_aa: CASSAMGQGATDTQYF
d_call: .; j_call: TRBJ1-3; v_call: TRBV3-1/TRBV3-2; clone_size: .; cdr3_nt: TGTGCCAGCAACCTCGGGAGAGGGAACTCTGGAAACACCATATATTTT; cdr3_aa: CASNLGRGNSGNTIYF
d_call: TRBD1; j_call: TRBJ1-2; v_call: TRBV3-1/TRBV3-2; clone_size: .; cdr3_nt: TGTGCCAGCAGCCAAGTTGGGGGACAGGGGGCTTCTAACTATGGCTACACCTTC; cdr3_aa: CASSQVGGQGASNYGYTF